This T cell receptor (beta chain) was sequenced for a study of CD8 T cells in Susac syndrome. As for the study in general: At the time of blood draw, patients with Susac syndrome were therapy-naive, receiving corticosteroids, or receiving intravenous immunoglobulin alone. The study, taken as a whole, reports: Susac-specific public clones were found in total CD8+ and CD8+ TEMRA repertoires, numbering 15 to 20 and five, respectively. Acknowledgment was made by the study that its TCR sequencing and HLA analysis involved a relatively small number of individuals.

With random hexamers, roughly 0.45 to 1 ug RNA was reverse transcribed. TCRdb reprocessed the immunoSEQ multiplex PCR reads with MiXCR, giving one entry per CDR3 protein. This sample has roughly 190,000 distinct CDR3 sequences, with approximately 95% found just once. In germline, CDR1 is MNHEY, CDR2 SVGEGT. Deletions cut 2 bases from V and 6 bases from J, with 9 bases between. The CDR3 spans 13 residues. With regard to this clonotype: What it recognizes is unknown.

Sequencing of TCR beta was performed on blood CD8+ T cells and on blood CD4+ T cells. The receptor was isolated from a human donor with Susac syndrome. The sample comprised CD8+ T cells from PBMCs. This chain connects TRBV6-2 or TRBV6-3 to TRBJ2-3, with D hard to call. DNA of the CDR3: TGTGCCAGCAGTTACCCCAACGAGGATACGCAGTATTTT. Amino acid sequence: CASSYPNEDTQYF.